This T cell receptor (beta chain) was obtained from a study of neurological immune-mediated disorders. Study-level findings and limits: CDR3 amino acid sequences found in expanded clones were never shared across subjects, suggesting private repertoires in all groups.

The method for making cDNA was 5'RACE, and it used 10-nucleotide random UMIs. One entry per CDR3 protein results from TCRdb running MiXCR on the 5' RACE reads. The profile shows about 60,000 distinct CDR3 sequences, more than 7.5% of them singletons. This clonotype was counted ten times or more. Its antigen is undetermined. The V and J ends lost 7 bases and 3 bases, in that order; junction bases with no gene match: 14. This CDR3 contains 16 residues. Germline CDR1 reads LGHNA; CDR2 reads YNFKEQ. Time point defined: longitudinal time-point 2. The sequence was collected from a man aged 25-40 years in good health. Material for sequencing was PBMCs. The J gene is TRBJ2-5, the V gene TRBV4-2; 7 bases align to TRBD2. The CDR3 protein is CASTQAWASGEETQYF. In nucleotides, the CDR3 is TGTGCCAGCACTCAAGCTTGGGCTAGCGGAGAAGAGACCCAGTACTTC.